Following are 27 T cell receptor beta chains from one sample sequenced in a study of blood T cell repertoires in COVID-19. Generated by immunoSEQ multiplex PCR, the TCRdb table keeps only in-frame clones and is missing some. The sample records roughly 180,000 clones, over 80% being singletons. What was sequenced was PBMCs or T cells enriched from blood (not recorded which). Receptors were obtained from a woman aged 55-69 years who had recovered from COVID-19.

The chain employs TRBV19 and TRBJ1-6; D might be TRBD1 (5 bases). CDR3 length equals 14 residues. Per germline, CDR1 LNHDA and CDR2 SQIVND (reference sequence). Trimming stripped 4 bases from V and 7 bases from J, with 11 bases between. The CDR3 sequence: CASSTDKGNSPLHF. The DNA of the CDR3 is TGTGCCAGTAGTACCGACAAGGGGAATTCACCCCTCCACTTT.

The chain carries TRBV7-2 and TRBJ1-1, with 8 bases aligning to TRBD1. The CDR3 covers 14 residues. CDR1 and CDR2 from the germline V gene are SGHTA and FQGNSA. Trimming cost V 2 bases and J 8 bases; bases outside gene matches: 7. The DNA of the CDR3 is TGTGCCAGCAGCTTAAGGACAGGGATCGTAGAAGCTTTCTTT. Protein product: CASSLRTGIVEAFF.

This clone appeared a few times. V is TRBV19 and J is TRBJ2-5, with D possibly being TRBD1 (5 bases). Germline lookup yields CDR1 LNHDA and CDR2 SQIVND (reference sequence). The CDR3 consists of 15 residues. Trimming cost V 4 bases and J 2 bases, with 14 bases left between them. As DNA, the CDR3 is TGTGCCAGTAGTACCGGACATTCCCCTCAAGAGACCCAGTACTTC. As protein: CASSTGHSPQETQYF. Complete variable domain (other parts from reference TRBV19 and TRBJ2-5): DGGITQSPKYLFRKEGQNVTLSCEQNLNHDAMYWYRQDPGQGLRLIYYSQIVNDFQKGDIAEGYSVSREKKESFPLTVTSAQKNPTAFYLCASSTGHSPQETQYFGPGTRLLVL.

The rearrangement links TRBV7-8 to TRBJ2-7; D may be TRBD1 (5 bases). The ends were cut back, 1 base at V and 4 bases at J, with 8 bases in the middle. Germline-derived CDR1 and CDR2 are SGHVS and FQNEAQ. This CDR3 is 13 amino acids long. CDR3 sequence (DNA): TGTGCCAGCAGCTTAGGGGGCCATTACGAGCAGTACTTC. This codes for CASSLGGHYEQYF.

The chain has TRBV12-3 or TRBV12-4 and TRBJ1-2; D may be TRBD1 (6 bases). The ends were cut back, 3 bases at V and 8 bases at J, with 13 bases in the middle. The CDR3 is 13 residues long. The CDR3 loop is CASSLGGAQGYTF. DNA for the CDR3: TGTGCCAGCAGTTTGGGGGGGGCGCAGGGCTACACCTTC.

The table lists this clone with a few counts. In DNA form, the CDR3 reads TGTGCCTGGAGTGTAGCAGGGGGTGGTTACGAGCAGTACTTC. Its translation: CAWSVAGGGYEQYF. This sequence joins TRBV30 and TRBJ2-7; TRBD1 matches 7 bases. Germline CDR1 GTSNPN, CDR2 SVGIG (reference sequence). After removal of 0 bases from V and 4 bases from J, the junction contained 6 bases not matched to a gene. This CDR3 has 14 amino acids.

This clone was seen just once. This sequence joins TRBV9 and TRBJ2-1; the D gene is possibly TRBD2 (6 bases). Per germline, CDR1 SGDLS and CDR2 YYNGEE. The CDR3 runs to 16 residues. V dropped 5 bases and J dropped 10 bases, with 25 bases sitting between them. The CDR3 sequence: CASSLGPGLRGEEQFF. The DNA for the CDR3 is TGTGCCAGCAGTCTAGGACCGGGACTCCGAGGAGAAGAGCAGTTCTTC.

This clone appeared a few times. The chain uses TRBV5-1 and TRBJ2-2; TRBD2 is a possible D gene (6 bases). The CDR3 extends over 15 amino acids. V dropped 3 bases and J dropped 8 bases, with 17 bases sitting between them. The germline V gene has CDR1 SGHRS and CDR2 YFSETQ. The CDR3, as DNA: TGCGCCAGCAGCTCCCGGGCCTCGGGGGAAGGGGAGCTGTTTTTT. Protein: CASSSRASGEGELFF.

The chain couples TRBV29-1 to TRBJ2-1; tentative D call: TRBD1 (6 bases). V lost 3 bases, J lost 12 bases, and 21 bases lay in between. CDR3 length equals 14 residues. CDR1 is SQVTM and CDR2 is ANQGSEA in the germline V gene. The CDR3 here is CSVDGQIRRGGQFF. The CDR3 DNA sequence: TGCAGCGTTGACGGACAGATCCGCAGGGGCGGGCAGTTCTTC.

The chain uses TRBV4-2 and TRBJ2-3; possible D gene TRBD2, 6 bases. Germline V gives CDR1 LGHNA, CDR2 YNFKEQ. The CDR3 totals 16 residues. Trimming shortened V by 3 bases and J by 0 bases, and 13 bases separated the two germline ends. CDR3 loop: CASSQGDSGSTDTQYF. The CDR3 DNA is TGTGCCAGCAGCCAGGGGGATAGCGGCAGCACAGATACGCAGTATTTT.

This clone has a single count. CDR3 sequence reads: CASSPTRGLWEKLFF. For the CDR3, the DNA is TGTGCCAGCAGCCCTACGAGGGGGCTTTGGGAAAAACTGTTTTTT. The rearrangement joins TRBV7-8 to TRBJ1-4; 7 bases are a match to TRBD1. The ends lost 5 bases at V and 8 bases at J; junction bases unmatched: 11. The CDR3 length is 15 residues. Germline values: CDR1 SGHVS, CDR2 FQNEAQ.

The chain uses TRBV5-4 and TRBJ2-5, with D possibly TRBD2 on 6 matching bases. Trimming shortened V by 4 bases and J by 7 bases, and 23 bases separated the two germline ends. The CDR3 totals 16 residues. CDR1 is SGHNT, CDR2 YYREEE, per germline (reference sequence). CDR3 sequence (DNA): TGTGCCAGCAGCCCGGTTGCGGGAATGGTTTCGGGGACCCAGTACTTC. Translating it yields CASSPVAGMVSGTQYF.

The chain uses TRBV7-8 and TRBJ1-3; D remains unclear. This CDR3 contains 15 residues. CDR1 and CDR2 from the germline V gene are SGHVS and FQNEAQ. Between the trimmed V and J ends, which lost 3 bases and 1 base, there was a span of 10 bases. The CDR3 loop is CASSLGSGSGNTIYF. The DNA for the CDR3 is TGTGCCAGCAGCTTGGGAAGCGGGTCTGGAAACACCATATATTTT.

The chain links TRBV3-1 (or the pseudogene TRBV3-2) to TRBJ1-6, with 10 bases fitting TRBD1. The CDR3 consists of 15 residues. V lost 4 bases, J lost 10 bases, and 7 bases stayed unmatched. CDR1 is LGHDT, CDR2 YNNKEL, per germline (reference sequence). This CDR3 reads CASSPSGTGVSPLHF. The DNA for the CDR3 is TGTGCCAGCAGCCCAAGTGGGACAGGGGTATCACCCCTCCACTTT.

V gene TRBV6-5 combines with J gene TRBJ1-4; D possibly corresponds to TRBD1 (5 bases). The germline gives CDR1 MNHEY, CDR2 SVGAGI. Between the trimmed V and J ends, which lost 2 bases and 8 bases, there was a span of 15 bases. The CDR3 loop spans 15 amino acids. CDR3 residues: CASSYGGDGGEKLFF. In DNA, the CDR3 is TGTGCCAGCAGTTACGGCGGGGACGGTGGGGAAAAACTGTTTTTT.

This chain connects TRBV19 to TRBJ2-5; 7 positions match TRBD1. V lost 4 bases to trimming and J lost 4 bases; unmatched junction nucleotides: 3. Germline CDR1 and CDR2: LNHDA and SQIVND (reference sequence). The CDR3 consists of 13 residues. The CDR3 reads CASSTAGGETQYF. The DNA of the CDR3 is TGTGCCAGTAGTACTGCAGGGGGAGAGACCCAGTACTTC.

The rearrangement joins TRBV28 to TRBJ1-3; D is perhaps TRBD1 (6 bases). The germline V and J ends were trimmed by 4 bases and 7 bases, with 14 bases remaining between them. The germline V gene has CDR1 MDHEN and CDR2 SYDVKM. The CDR3 runs to 14 residues. The CDR3 sequence is CASSSAGVANTIYF. As DNA, the CDR3 is TGTGCCAGCAGTTCGGCAGGGGTGGCGAACACCATATATTTT.

The J gene is TRBJ2-5, the V gene TRBV11-2, with TRBD1 identical over 8 bases. The CDR3 runs 14 residues. Germline values: CDR1 SGHAT, CDR2 FQNNGV. Trimming at V came to 5 bases and at J to 7 bases, leaving 9 bases not matched to a gene. CDR3 residues: CASSGRQGTGTQYF. DNA for the CDR3: TGTGCCAGCAGCGGACGACAGGGGACTGGGACCCAGTACTTC. The full variable domain, in which reference TRBV11-2 and TRBJ2-5 provide the parts outside the CDR3, is EAGVAQSPRYKIIEKRQSVAFWCNPISGHATLYWYQQILGQGPKLLIQFQNNGVVDDSQLPKDRFSAERLKGVDSTLKIQPAKLEDSAVYLCASSGRQGTGTQYFGPGTRLLVL.

V gene TRBV10-1 combines with J gene TRBJ1-2; 8 bases line up with TRBD1. V lost 6 bases and J lost 4; bases outside the gene matches: 7. There are 14 residues in the CDR3. CDR1 and CDR2 from the germline V gene are WNHNN and SYGVQD (reference sequence). This chain's CDR3 is CASSPGQGVYGYTF. In DNA form, the CDR3 reads TGCGCCAGCAGCCCTGGACAGGGAGTCTATGGCTACACCTTC.

The chain recombines TRBV7-6 with TRBJ2-3, with 7 bases matching TRBD2. CDR3 length: 16 amino acids. Trimming at V came to 3 bases and at J to 0 bases, leaving 6 bases not matched to a gene. Germline CDR1 is SGHVS and CDR2 is FNYEAQ. The CDR3 protein is CASSLGSGSSTDTQYF. Here the CDR3 DNA reads TGTGCCAGCAGCTTGGGTAGCGGGTCGAGCACAGATACGCAGTATTTT.

The V and J genes are TRBV5-1 and TRBJ1-2; TRBD1 might be the D (5 bases). CDR3 length: 16 residues. With 7 bases removed from V and 0 bases from J, the gap between germline ends came to 19 bases. Germline CDR1 reads SGHRS; CDR2 reads YFSETQ. CDR3 coding DNA: TGCGCCAGCCGAAAGGGACTCTCTATATCTAACTATGGCTACACCTTC. It encodes CASRKGLSISNYGYTF.

This clone was seen more than once but under ten times. The V and J genes are TRBV18 and TRBJ2-6; 9 bases align to TRBD1. The CDR3 is made up of 18 amino acids. In germline, CDR1 is KGHSH, CDR2 LQKENI. The trim removed 4 bases at V and 0 bases at J, leaving 7 bases unmatched. For the CDR3, the DNA is TGTGCCAGCTCACTTTCCGGGACAGGGACCTCTGGGGCCAACGTCCTGACTTTC. Amino acid sequence: CASSLSGTGTSGANVLTF.

The chain uses TRBV9 and TRBJ1-3, with D possibly being TRBD1 (6 bases). The V gene's germline CDR1 is SGDLS and CDR2 YYNGEE. The V end lost 0 bases, the J end lost 0 bases, and 7 bases lay between the germline ends. This CDR3 is 15 amino acids long. The DNA for the CDR3 is TGTGCCAGCAGCGTAGACAGGGTCTCTGGAAACACCATATATTTT. It encodes CASSVDRVSGNTIYF.

This clone was counted between two and nine times. The chain uses TRBV10-3 and TRBJ1-6; 7 nucleotides align to TRBD1. V shed 6 bases, J shed 5 bases, and the junction held 4 bases outside the gene matches. From germline, CDR1 is ENHRY and CDR2 SYGVKD. This CDR3 has 14 amino acids. CDR3 coding DNA: TGTGCCATCAGAGACAGGGTGAATAATTCACCCCTCCACTTT. Translating gives CAIRDRVNNSPLHF.

The J gene is TRBJ1-1, the V gene TRBV5-1, with TRBD1 identical over 12 bases. The CDR3 totals 18 residues. Germline loops: CDR1 SGHRS, CDR2 YFSETQ. The V segment lost 0 bases and the J segment 3 bases; nucleotides outside the gene matches: 9. DNA for the CDR3: TGCGCCAGCAGCTTGGAGGTCCGGGACAGGGGGCCCTACACTGAAGCTTTCTTT. This translates into CASSLEVRDRGPYTEAFF. The variable domain in full, with the rest retrieved from reference TRBV5-1 and TRBJ1-1, is KAGVTQTPRYLIKTRGQQVTLSCSPISGHRSVSWYQQTPGQGLQFLFEYFSETQRNKGNFPGRFSGRQFSNSRSEMNVSTLELGDSALYLCASSLEVRDRGPYTEAFFGQGTRLTVV.

The chain recombines TRBV2 with TRBJ1-5; D not resolved. The CDR3 covers 14 residues. Per the germline V gene, CDR1 is SNHLY and CDR2 is FYNNEI. V dropped 6 bases and J dropped 0 bases, with 9 bases sitting between them. CDR3 residues: CASSEDFSNQPQHF. The CDR3 DNA reads as TGTGCCAGCAGCGAGGACTTTAGCAATCAGCCCCAGCATTTT.

The CDR3 spells CASSRRFRGLAGGPDTQYF. The DNA for the CDR3 is TGCGCCAGCAGCCGAAGATTCCGAGGACTAGCGGGGGGGCCAGATACGCAGTATTTT. The chain combines TRBV4-1 with TRBJ2-3; 15 nucleotides agree with TRBD2. V lost 4 bases and J lost 4; bases outside the gene matches: 12. This CDR3 has 19 residues. Germline CDR1 is MGHRA and CDR2 is YSYEKL.